The 27 T cell receptor beta chains listed next were all sequenced from one sample in a study of breast tumors, draining lymph nodes, adjacent tissues. TCRdb passed the multiplex PCR reads through MiXCR, listing each CDR3 protein once. The sample includes tens of thousands of distinct CDR3 sequences, 23% of them seen just once. Sequenced material: breast tumor tissue. Receptor source: a female donor with breast cancer. Some clones in this sample may be carry-over from other donors' samples.

This rearrangement joins TRBV6-6 to TRBJ2-5; 13 bases agree with TRBD2. After removal of 1 base from V and 3 bases from J, the junction contained 11 bases not matched to a gene. The CDR3 has 19 amino acids. Germline V CDR1 and CDR2: MNHNY, SVGAGI (reference sequence). In DNA form, the CDR3 reads TGTGCCAGCAGTTACTTCATCGGGACTAGCGGGATCTTAGAAGAGACCCAGTACTTC. Protein: CASSYFIGTSGILEETQYF.

This clonotype was counted at least ten times. The J gene is TRBJ2-3, the V gene TRBV20-1; TRBD2 aligns across 11 bases. Germline V gives CDR1 DFQATT, CDR2 SNEGSKA (reference sequence). The CDR3 is 16 residues long. V was pared by 1 base and J by 4 bases, with 7 bases of the junction left unmatched. The DNA of the CDR3 is TGCAGTGCTAGAGGGGTAGCGGGGGGGGGGGCAGATACGCAGTATTTT. This sequence encodes CSARGVAGGGADTQYF.

This clonotype was detected many times. The chain has TRBV30 and TRBJ2-7, with TRBD2 matching 11 bases. The CDR3 is 14 residues long. The junction had 0 bases not matched to a gene; V was cut back by 0 bases and J by 2 bases. Germline V gene data show CDR1 as GTSNPN and CDR2 as SVGIG (reference sequence). The DNA of the CDR3 is TGTGCCTGGAGTGTTAGCGGGAGGGCCTACGAGCAGTACTTC. It encodes CAWSVSGRAYEQYF.

Concerning this clonotype: A much larger clone differs by one base, so this may be a read error. The chain is built from TRBV6-6 and TRBJ2-7; D unresolved. In germline, CDR1 is MNHNY, CDR2 SVGAGI (reference sequence). V was clipped by 5 bases and J by 6 bases, with 11 bases between them. This CDR3 is built from 12 residues. CDR3 sequence (DNA): TGTGCCAGCAGTCACCATGCGTCCGAGCAGTACTTC. Protein sequence: CASSHHASEQYF.

At least ten counts were recorded for this clonotype. The chain has TRBV4-2 and TRBJ2-3; perhaps TRBD2 as D (5 bases). V lost 0 bases and J lost 8, with 21 bases in between. CDR3 length equals 17 residues. Germline CDR1 is LGHNA and CDR2 is YNFKEQ. The CDR3 DNA reads TGTGCCAGCAGCCAAGATGAAGGGTCAACTAGACTGGGTACGCAGTATTTT. Translating gives CASSQDEGSTRLGTQYF.

This clonotype was seen ten or more times. This chain uses TRBV2 with TRBJ2-1, with TRBD2 identical over 7 bases. V lost 6 bases, J lost 2 bases, and 10 bases stayed unmatched. The CDR3 sequence is 16 residues long. Germline CDR1 is SNHLY and CDR2 is FYNNEI. The CDR3 nucleotides read TGTGCCAGCAGCGACGGGACTACCAGTGCCTACAATGAGCAGTTCTTC. Translated: CASSDGTTSAYNEQFF.

This chain uses TRBV4-1 with TRBJ2-7, with D tentatively TRBD1 (5 bases). The length of the CDR3 is 13 residues. In germline, CDR1 is MGHRA, CDR2 YSYEKL. The V end lost 0 bases, the J end lost 5 bases, and 8 bases lay between the germline ends. The CDR3, as DNA: TGCGCCAGCAGCCAAGATCCAGGGCACGAGCAGTACTTC. Amino acids: CASSQDPGHEQYF.

The V gene is TRBV12-3 or TRBV12-4, the J gene TRBJ1-2; D not certain. CDR3 length: 12 residues. Trimming left V 5 bases short and J 1 base short, with 5 bases between. The DNA of the CDR3 is TGTGCCAGCAGTACCAATAACTATGGCTACACCTTC. Translation gives CASSTNNYGYTF.

This clonotype was found a few times. The CDR3 protein is CASSYSGRRVNEQFF. The DNA of the CDR3 is TGCGCCAGCAGCTACAGCGGGAGGCGGGTCAATGAGCAGTTCTTC. The J gene is TRBJ2-1, the V gene TRBV5-1, with 9 bases identical to TRBD2. With 3 bases clipped from V and 6 bases from J, the junction kept 7 bases outside the gene matches. This CDR3 contains 15 residues. Per the germline V gene, CDR1 is SGHRS and CDR2 is YFSETQ.

This clonotype was recorded at least ten times. This chain connects TRBV5-4 to TRBJ1-6; the D gene is possibly TRBD1 (5 bases). The ends were cut back, 2 bases at V and 10 bases at J, with 13 bases in the middle. Germline CDR1 and CDR2: SGHNT and YYREEE (reference sequence). The CDR3 is 14 amino acids. CDR3 region: CASSFEGTVSPLHF. The CDR3, as DNA: TGTGCCAGCAGCTTCGAGGGGACGGTATCACCCCTCCACTTT.

Notes on this clonotype: Mismatch with germline at one junction end may stem from a read error. The V and J genes are TRBV7-9 and TRBJ2-3; perhaps D is TRBD1 or TRBD2 (5 bases each). The CDR3 length is 14 residues. Germline assignment: CDR1 SEHNR and CDR2 FQNEAQ (reference sequence). CDR3 region: CASSLRDGTYTQYF. The DNA of the CDR3 is TGTGCCAGCAGCCTCCGGGACGGCACATATACGCAGTATTTT.

At least ten counts were recorded for this clonotype. The gene calls are TRBV28 and TRBJ1-5; 7 bases line up with TRBD1. V dropped 3 bases and J dropped 9; count of bases not matched to a gene: 8. This CDR3 contains 14 residues. Germline values: CDR1 MDHEN, CDR2 SYDVKM. The CDR3 bases are TGTGCCAGCAGTTTGCAGGGGGGTGGAGGGCCCCAGCATTTT. Its translation: CASSLQGGGGPQHF.

This clonotype appeared many times. The chain uses TRBV30 and TRBJ2-7; D possibly uses TRBD1 or TRBD2 (6 bases each). In germline, CDR1 is GTSNPN, CDR2 SVGIG (reference sequence). The length of the CDR3 is 12 residues. Trimming cost V 8 bases and J 2 bases, with 13 bases left between them. CDR3 in DNA: TGTGCCGGGGCAAGGGGGGCCTACGAGCAGTACTTC. It translates to CAGARGAYEQYF.

This clonotype has a count of ten or more. The J gene is TRBJ1-3, the V gene TRBV12-3 or TRBV12-4; TRBD1 might be the D (5 bases). The CDR3 length is 12 residues. V was clipped by 3 bases and J by 6 bases, with 6 bases between them. DNA of the CDR3: TGTGCCAGCAGTTTGGGGGAAAACACCATATATTTT. Translating it yields CASSLGENTIYF.

This clonotype was seen ten or more times. The V and J genes are TRBV4-1 and TRBJ2-2; 9 positions match TRBD1. The CDR3 covers 18 residues. J lost 4 bases, V lost 4 bases, and 13 bases had no gene match. CDR1 and CDR2 from the germline V gene are MGHRA and YSYEKL. The CDR3 nucleotides read TGCGCCAGCAGCCCTTATTCTACCGGGACAGGGCCCACCGGGGAGCTGTTTTTT. This sequence encodes CASSPYSTGTGPTGELFF.

The sample holds many counts of this clonotype. The chain employs TRBV7-8 and TRBJ2-7, with 8 bases identical to TRBD1. This CDR3 comprises 15 residues. J lost 5 bases, V lost 1 base, and 7 bases had no gene match. Germline V lookup: CDR1 SGHVS, CDR2 FQNEAQ. CDR3 DNA sequence: TGTGCCAGCAGCTTAGACATGGACAGGGTCCACGAGCAGTACTTC. Amino acids: CASSLDMDRVHEQYF.

This clonotype was observed at least ten times. This chain links TRBV19 with TRBJ2-3; maybe TRBD1 (5 bases). Germline CDR1 is LNHDA and CDR2 is SQIVND (reference sequence). V shed 0 bases and J shed 3 bases, with 16 bases lying between them. The CDR3 is 17 residues long. The chain's CDR3 is CASSIEVSLDTTDTQYF. DNA of the CDR3: TGTGCCAGTAGTATAGAGGTCTCCCTGGACACTACAGATACGCAGTATTTT.

J is TRBJ1-1 and V is TRBV2; unclear D gene. In germline, CDR1 is SNHLY, CDR2 FYNNEI. V lost 1 base and J 1 base, leaving 4 bases between the germline ends. CDR3 length equals 13 residues. The CDR3, as DNA: TGTGCCAGCAGTGAAGTAGAGAACACTGAAGCTTTCTTT. Translation: CASSEVENTEAFF.

Comments on this clonotype: Its ends do not fully match the called genes, so a read error is possible. The chain employs TRBV6-1 and TRBJ1-2, with 8 bases fitting TRBD1. This CDR3 contains 14 residues. Germline values: CDR1 MNHNS, CDR2 SASEGT. The CDR3 DNA reads TGTGCCAGCGGTCTCCTGCAGGGGGCGGATGGCTACACTTTC. Its protein is CASGLLQGADGYTF.

About this clonotype itself: A much larger clone sits a single nucleotide away, making a read error possible. CDR3 DNA: TGTGCCAGCAATTCTCGGGACAACTCATACGAGCAGTACTTC. Protein sequence: CASNSRDNSYEQYF. The chain employs TRBV12-3 or TRBV12-4 and TRBJ2-7; D perhaps matches TRBD1 (6 bases). Deletions cut 7 bases from V and 4 bases from J, with 17 bases between. The CDR3 length is 14 residues.

This clonotype was counted between two and nine times. V and J are TRBV20-1 and TRBJ1-1, with 7 bases fitting TRBD1. CDR1 and CDR2 from the germline V gene are DFQATT and SNEGSKA (reference sequence). J lost 1 base, V lost 6 bases, and 8 bases had no gene match. The CDR3 contains 14 residues. The CDR3 reads CSASPGTENTEAFF. CDR3 DNA: TGCAGTGCATCTCCCGGGACAGAGAACACTGAAGCTTTCTTT.

This clonotype was observed many times. The V call is TRBV4-1, the J call TRBJ2-2, with D possibly being TRBD1 or TRBD2 (5 bases each). CDR1 is MGHRA and CDR2 is YSYEKL in the germline V gene. This CDR3 contains 15 residues. The V and J ends lost 0 bases and 2 bases respectively, with 7 bases between them. CDR3 protein: CASSQDWDNTGELFF. CDR3 nucleotides: TGCGCCAGCAGCCAAGATTGGGACAACACCGGGGAGCTGTTTTTT.

This clonotype was detected many times. The chain uses TRBV6-6 and TRBJ1-5; a weak D match, TRBD1 (6 bases). Per the germline V gene, CDR1 is MNHNY and CDR2 is SVGAGI (reference sequence). The V end was cut by 4 bases, the J end by 5 bases, with 9 bases between. This CDR3 has 13 amino acids. In DNA, the CDR3 is TGTGCCAGCAGTTCCAGGGGCGATCAGCCCCAGCATTTT. It is translated as CASSSRGDQPQHF.

This clonotype was recorded many times. The genes are TRBV7-9 and TRBJ1-4; TRBD1 aligns across 9 bases. Trimming removed 5 bases from V and 8 bases from J; junction bases left unmatched: 9. Germline values: CDR1 SEHNR, CDR2 FQNEAQ (reference sequence). There are 15 residues in the CDR3. CDR3 region: CASSINRGQGEKLFF. The CDR3 nucleotides are TGTGCCAGCAGCATAAACAGGGGGCAAGGCGAAAAACTGTTTTTT.

This clonotype turned up a few times. A much larger clone lies a single base off, so this may be a read error. The J gene is TRBJ1-3, the V gene TRBV4-1; 7 nucleotides line up with TRBD1. Trimming cost V 2 bases and J 9 bases; bases outside gene matches: 13. The CDR3 has 16 residues. Per germline, CDR1 MGHRA and CDR2 YSYEKL. CDR3: CASSQRGPGIVATIYF. For the CDR3, the DNA is TGCGCCAGCAGCCAAAGGGGGCCAGGGATAGTGGCCACCATATATTTT.

This clonotype came up many times. The chain couples TRBV7-9 to TRBJ1-4, with D maybe TRBD1 (5 bases). V was trimmed by 5 bases and J by 4 bases, leaving 11 bases between them. The V gene's germline CDR1 is SEHNR and CDR2 FQNEAQ (reference sequence). This CDR3 is built from 14 residues. The CDR3 nucleotides read TGTGCCAGCAGCGGCGGGACGGATAATGAAAAACTGTTTTTT. This sequence encodes CASSGGTDNEKLFF.

The chain recombines TRBV5-1 with TRBJ2-5; no reliable D call. CDR1 and CDR2 from the germline V gene are SGHRS and YFSETQ. Deletions cut 0 bases from V and 6 bases from J, with 9 bases between. This CDR3 is 13 amino acids long. The CDR3 spells CASSLGAEKTQYF. In nucleotides, the CDR3 is TGCGCCAGCAGCTTGGGGGCAGAAAAGACCCAGTACTTC.